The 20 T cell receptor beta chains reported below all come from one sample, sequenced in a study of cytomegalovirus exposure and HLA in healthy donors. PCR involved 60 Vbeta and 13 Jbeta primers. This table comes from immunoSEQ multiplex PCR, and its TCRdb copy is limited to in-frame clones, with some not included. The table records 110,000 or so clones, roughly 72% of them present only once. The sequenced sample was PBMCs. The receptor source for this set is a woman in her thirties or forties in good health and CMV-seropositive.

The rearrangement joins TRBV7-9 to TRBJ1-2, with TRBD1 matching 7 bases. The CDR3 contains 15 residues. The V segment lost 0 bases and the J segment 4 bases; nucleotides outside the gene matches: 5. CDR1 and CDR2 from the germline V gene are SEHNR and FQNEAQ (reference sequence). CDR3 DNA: TGTGCCAGCAGCTTAGCTCGAGGGGGCAGCTATGGCTACACCTTC. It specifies CASSLARGGSYGYTF.

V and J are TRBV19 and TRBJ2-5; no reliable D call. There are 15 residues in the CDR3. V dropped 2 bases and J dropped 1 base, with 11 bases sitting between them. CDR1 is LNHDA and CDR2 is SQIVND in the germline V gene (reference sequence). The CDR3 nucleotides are TGTGCCAGTAGTATATGGGCAGGTCGCCAAGAGACCCAGTACTTC. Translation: CASSIWAGRQETQYF.

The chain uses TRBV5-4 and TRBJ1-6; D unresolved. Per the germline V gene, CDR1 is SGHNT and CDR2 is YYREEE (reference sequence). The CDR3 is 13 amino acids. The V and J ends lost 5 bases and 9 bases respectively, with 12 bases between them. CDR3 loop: CASSWGGSSPLHF. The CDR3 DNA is TGTGCCAGCAGTTGGGGAGGGAGTTCACCCCTCCACTTT.

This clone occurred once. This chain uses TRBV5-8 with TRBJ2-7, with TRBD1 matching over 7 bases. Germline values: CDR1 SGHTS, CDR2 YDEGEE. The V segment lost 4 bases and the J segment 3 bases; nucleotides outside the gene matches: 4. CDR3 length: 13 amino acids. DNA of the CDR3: TGTGCCAGCAGCCGGGACAGTCGCTACGAGCAGTACTTC. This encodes CASSRDSRYEQYF.

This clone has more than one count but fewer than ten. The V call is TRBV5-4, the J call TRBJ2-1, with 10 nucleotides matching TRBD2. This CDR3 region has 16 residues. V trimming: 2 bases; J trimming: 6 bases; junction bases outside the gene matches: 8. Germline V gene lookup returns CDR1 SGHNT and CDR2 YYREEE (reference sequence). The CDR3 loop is CASSFSAGGISNEQFF. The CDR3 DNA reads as TGTGCCAGCAGCTTTTCAGCGGGGGGGATATCCAATGAGCAGTTCTTC.

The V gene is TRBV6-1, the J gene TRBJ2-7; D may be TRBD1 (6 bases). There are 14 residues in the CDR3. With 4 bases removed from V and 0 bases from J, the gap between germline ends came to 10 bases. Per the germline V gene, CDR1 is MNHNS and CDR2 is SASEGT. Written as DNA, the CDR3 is TGTGCCAGCAGTGGACAGGTTAGCTCCTACGAGCAGTACTTC. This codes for CASSGQVSSYEQYF.

CDR3 loop: CASSSGLADTDTQYF. CDR3 nucleotides: TGTGCCAGCAGCTCGGGACTAGCGGACACAGATACGCAGTATTTT. J is TRBJ2-3 and V is TRBV5-4, with 11 bases identical to TRBD2. The germline V gene has CDR1 SGHNT and CDR2 YYREEE (reference sequence). The V and J ends lost 3 bases and 2 bases, in that order; junction bases with no gene match: 2. The CDR3 is made up of 15 amino acids.

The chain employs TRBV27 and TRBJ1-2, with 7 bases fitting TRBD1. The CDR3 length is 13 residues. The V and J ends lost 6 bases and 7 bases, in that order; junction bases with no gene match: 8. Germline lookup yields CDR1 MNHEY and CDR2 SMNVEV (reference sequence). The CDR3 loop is CASSRGTVGGYTF. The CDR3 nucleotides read TGTGCCAGCAGCCGAGGGACAGTAGGTGGCTACACCTTC.

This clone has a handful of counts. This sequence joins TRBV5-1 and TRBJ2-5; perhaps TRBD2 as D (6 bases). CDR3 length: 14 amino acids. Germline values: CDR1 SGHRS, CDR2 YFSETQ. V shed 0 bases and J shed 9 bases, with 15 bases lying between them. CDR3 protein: CASSLGRDGGAQYF. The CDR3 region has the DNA TGCGCCAGCAGCTTGGGACGGGACGGGGGAGCCCAGTACTTC.

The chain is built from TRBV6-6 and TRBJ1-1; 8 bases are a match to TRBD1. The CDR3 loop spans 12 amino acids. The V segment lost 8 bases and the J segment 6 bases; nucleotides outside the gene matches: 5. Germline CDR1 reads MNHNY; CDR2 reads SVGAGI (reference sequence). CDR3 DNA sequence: TGTGCCAGCGAAGACAGGGGCGCTGAAGCTTTCTTT. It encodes CASEDRGAEAFF.

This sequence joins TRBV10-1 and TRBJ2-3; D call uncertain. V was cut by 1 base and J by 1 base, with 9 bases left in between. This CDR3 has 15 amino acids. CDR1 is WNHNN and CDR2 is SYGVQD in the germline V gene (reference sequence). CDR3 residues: CASSEFRRGTDTQYF. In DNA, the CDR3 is TGCGCCAGCAGTGAGTTCAGACGGGGCACAGATACGCAGTATTTT.

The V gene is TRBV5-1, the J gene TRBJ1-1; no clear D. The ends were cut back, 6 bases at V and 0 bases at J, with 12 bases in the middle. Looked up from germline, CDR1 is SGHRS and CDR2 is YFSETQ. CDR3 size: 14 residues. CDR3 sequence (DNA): TGCGCCAGCACCCCCTGGGGAGTGAACACTGAAGCTTTCTTT. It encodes CASTPWGVNTEAFF. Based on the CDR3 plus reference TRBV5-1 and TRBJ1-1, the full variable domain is KAGVTQTPRYLIKTRGQQVTLSCSPISGHRSVSWYQQTPGQGLQFLFEYFSETQRNKGNFPGRFSGRQFSNSRSEMNVSTLELGDSALYLCASTPWGVNTEAFFGQGTRLTVV.

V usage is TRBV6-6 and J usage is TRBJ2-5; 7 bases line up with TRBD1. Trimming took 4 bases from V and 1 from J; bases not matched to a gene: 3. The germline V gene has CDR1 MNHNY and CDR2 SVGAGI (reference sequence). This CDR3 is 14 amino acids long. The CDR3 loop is CASSWGQSQETQYF. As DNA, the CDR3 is TGTGCCAGCAGTTGGGGACAGTCCCAAGAGACCCAGTACTTC.

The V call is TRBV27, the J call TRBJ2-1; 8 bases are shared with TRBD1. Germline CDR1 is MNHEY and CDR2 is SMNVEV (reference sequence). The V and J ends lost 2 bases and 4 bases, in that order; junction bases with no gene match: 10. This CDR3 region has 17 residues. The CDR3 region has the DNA TGTGCCAGCAGTTTAACCCACCGGACAGGGACTTACAATGAGCAGTTCTTC. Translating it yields CASSLTHRTGTYNEQFF.

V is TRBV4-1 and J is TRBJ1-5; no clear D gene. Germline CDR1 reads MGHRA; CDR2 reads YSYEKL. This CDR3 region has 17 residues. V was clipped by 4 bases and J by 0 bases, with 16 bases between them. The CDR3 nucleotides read TGCGCCAGCAGCCTCCGGGGAGGGAGCGATAGCAATCAGCCCCAGCATTTT. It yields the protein CASSLRGGSDSNQPQHF.

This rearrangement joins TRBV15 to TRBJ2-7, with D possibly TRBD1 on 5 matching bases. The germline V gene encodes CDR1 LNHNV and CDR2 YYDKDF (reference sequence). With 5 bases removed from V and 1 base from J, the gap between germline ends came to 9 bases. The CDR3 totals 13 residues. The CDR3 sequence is CATSYQGSYEQYF. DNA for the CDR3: TGTGCCACCAGCTATCAGGGATCCTACGAGCAGTACTTC.

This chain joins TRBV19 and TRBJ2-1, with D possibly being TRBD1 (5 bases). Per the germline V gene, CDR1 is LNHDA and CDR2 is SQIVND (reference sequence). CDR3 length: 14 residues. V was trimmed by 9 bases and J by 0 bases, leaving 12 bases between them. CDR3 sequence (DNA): TGTGCCAGCCGACAGATGAGCTCCTACAATGAGCAGTTCTTC. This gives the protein CASRQMSSYNEQFF. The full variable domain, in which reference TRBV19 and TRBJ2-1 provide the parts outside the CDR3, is DGGITQSPKYLFRKEGQNVTLSCEQNLNHDAMYWYRQDPGQGLRLIYYSQIVNDFQKGDIAEGYSVSREKKESFPLTVTSAQKNPTAFYLCASRQMSSYNEQFFGPGTRLTVL.

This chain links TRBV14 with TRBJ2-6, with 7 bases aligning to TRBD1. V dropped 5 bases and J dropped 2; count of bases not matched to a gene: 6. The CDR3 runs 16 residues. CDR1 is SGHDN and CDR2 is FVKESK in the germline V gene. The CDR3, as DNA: TGTGCCAGCAGCTACGACAGGGCCGCTGGGGCCAACGTCCTGACTTTC. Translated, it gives CASSYDRAAGANVLTF.

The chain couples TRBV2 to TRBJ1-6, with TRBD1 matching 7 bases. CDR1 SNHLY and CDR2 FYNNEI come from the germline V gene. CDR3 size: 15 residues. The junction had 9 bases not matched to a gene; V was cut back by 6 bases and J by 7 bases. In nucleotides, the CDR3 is TGTGCCAGCAGGGCTCGGACAGGCCCGAATTCACCCCTCCACTTT. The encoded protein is CASRARTGPNSPLHF.

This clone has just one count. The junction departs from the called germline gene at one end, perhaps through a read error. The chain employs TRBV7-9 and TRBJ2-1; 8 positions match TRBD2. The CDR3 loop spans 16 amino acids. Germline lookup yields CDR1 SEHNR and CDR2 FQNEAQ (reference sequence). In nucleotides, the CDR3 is TGTTCCAGCAGCTTTAAGGGTGAGCGGGAGAGAAATGAGCAGTTCTTC. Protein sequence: CSSSFKGERERNEQFF.